In its sample, the clone carrying this T cell receptor beta chain was seen once. Its cognate antigen is unknown. The data are from a study of chemoradiotherapy in HPV16-positive cancers. At the level of the study: A couple of HPV16-positive patients' cells yielded candidate HPV-specific clones and common motifs.

Assay used: immunoSEQ multiplex PCR; TCRdb lists only in-frame clones, some missing. The table shows about 68,000 clones, with 88% occurring only once. Study-wide findings and caveats: The functional HPV-specific definition rests on just a couple of HPV16-positive patients. In HPV16-positive patients, HPV-responsive T-cell expansion tracked better recurrence-free survival.

The V and J ends lost 3 bases and 6 bases, in that order; junction bases with no gene match: 10. The germline V gene encodes CDR1 SNHLY and CDR2 FYNNEI. The CDR3 consists of 16 residues. Over chemoradiotherapy, repertoires were sampled more than once. This TCR was recovered from a human donor with HPV-associated anogenital cancer. Sequenced here: blood, sampled from a patient who underwent chemoradiotherapy. The gene calls are TRBV2 and TRBJ2-1; 8 bases fit TRBD2. This chain's CDR3 is CASSEGRSGRGNEQFF. CDR3 nucleotides: TGTGCCAGCAGTGAGGGGAGGAGCGGGAGAGGCAATGAGCAGTTCTTC.